This T cell receptor (beta chain) was sequenced for a study of tumor and adjacent non-tumor tissue in lung cancer. The template was RNA from unsorted bulk tissue. Three rounds of nested PCR, following a modified ARM-PCR protocol, produced the TCRbeta library. From the multiplex PCR reads, TCRdb called clonotypes with MiXCR, one entry per CDR3 protein. The data show roughly 120,000 distinct CDR3 sequences, over 70% seen once. The table lists this clonotype with a count of one. Compared with germline, one end of the junction differs, possibly owing to a read error. Source material: lung tumor tissue. This TCR came from a man aged 70 or older with non-small cell lung cancer.

The CDR3 nucleotides are TGTGCCATCAGCTTAGGTTCAGGGGACGGCAATGGCTACACCTTC. It codes for CAISLGSGDGNGYTF. The V call is TRBV7-2, the J call TRBJ1-2, with D maybe TRBD1 (6 bases). The CDR3 loop spans 15 amino acids. Per the germline V gene, CDR1 is SGHTA and CDR2 is FQGNSA.